This TCR beta chain was identified during a study of regulatory T cells in long-lasting Graves disease. On the study more broadly: The term persistent Graves' disease signified upward of 5 years on antithyroid drugs with positive TSH receptor antibodies.

The time point is: persistent/refractory GD, antithyroid drugs over 5 years with positive TRAb. The TCR library was made from RNA extracted from PBMCs. J gave up 7 bases and V 3 bases, and 5 bases lay outside the gene matches. Germline CDR1 is SEHNR and CDR2 is FQNEAQ (reference sequence). The CDR3 totals 14 residues. General study findings and limits: No thyroid tissue was studied; the work used peripheral blood only. The TCR repertoire of persistent Graves' patients was less diverse than that of newly diagnosed ones.

For this clonotype: Its antigen is undetermined.

HTBI primers from iRepertoire and Arm-PCR of CDR3 regions yielded the TCR beta libraries. MiXCR, applied by TCRdb to the multiplex PCR reads, yields one record per CDR3 protein. This sample has some 420,000 distinct CDR3 sequences, with around a fifth found just once. The clonotype originates from a female donor with Graves disease. The specimen comprised peripheral blood mononuclear cells (PBMCs), sampled when the disease was refractory, from a patient treated with antithyroid drugs. The rearrangement uses TRBV7-9 and TRBJ1-1; 10 bases align to TRBD1. The CDR3 region is CASSFDRGPGEAFF. The DNA for the CDR3 is TGTGCCAGCAGCTTCGACAGGGGGCCTGGTGAAGCTTTCTTT.